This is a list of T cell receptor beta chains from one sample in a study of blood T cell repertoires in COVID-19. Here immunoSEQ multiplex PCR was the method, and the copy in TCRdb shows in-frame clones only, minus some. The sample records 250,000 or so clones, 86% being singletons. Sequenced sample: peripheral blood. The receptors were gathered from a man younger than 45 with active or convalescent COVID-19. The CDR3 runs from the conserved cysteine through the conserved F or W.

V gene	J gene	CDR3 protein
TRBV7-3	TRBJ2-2	CASGTGTNTGELFF
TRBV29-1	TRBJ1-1	CSVQGPLNTEAFF
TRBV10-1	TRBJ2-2	CASRAGTSTGELFF
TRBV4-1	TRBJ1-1	CASSQDDRGLLAFF
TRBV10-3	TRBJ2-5	CAIRKETSGGQETQYF
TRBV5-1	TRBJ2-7	CASSLEVADEQYF
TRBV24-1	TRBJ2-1	CATSDPGGSGGSSYNEQFF
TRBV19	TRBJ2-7	CASSRSGMAGEQYF
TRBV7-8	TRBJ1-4	CASSIRRNRRGKLFF
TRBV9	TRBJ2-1	CASSVGARGLFYEQFF
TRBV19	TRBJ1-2	CASSSGREAYGYTF
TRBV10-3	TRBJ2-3	CAISTGALTDTQYF
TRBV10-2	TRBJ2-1	CASTKPQGVGLDEQFF
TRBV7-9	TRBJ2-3	CASSRDRGVLTTDTQYF
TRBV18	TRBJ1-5	CASSFGTGEQPQHF
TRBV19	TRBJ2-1	CASSLSGSSYNEQFF
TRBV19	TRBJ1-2	CASSIGVGGYTF
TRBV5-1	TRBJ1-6	CASSPGTGVSPLHF
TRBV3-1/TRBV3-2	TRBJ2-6	CASSHSTQGGGANVLTF
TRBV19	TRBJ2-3	CASSIASGSTDTQYF
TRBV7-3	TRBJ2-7	CASSPSGQGSYEQYF
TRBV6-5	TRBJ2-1	CASSPGLAGGNEQFF
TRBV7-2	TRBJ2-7	CASSLRAGFSGEQYF
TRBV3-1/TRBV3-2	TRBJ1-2	CASTTTGGNYGYTF
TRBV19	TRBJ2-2	CASSPRQSTTGELFF
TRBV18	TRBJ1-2	CASSPTRQAYGYTF
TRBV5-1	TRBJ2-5	CASSLDREQTQYF
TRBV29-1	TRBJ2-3	CSVTGLAGNYPGTDTQYF
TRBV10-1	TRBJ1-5	CASSETPGQEITFGQPQHF
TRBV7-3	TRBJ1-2	CASSFTDGYTF
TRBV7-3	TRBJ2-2	CASSSFSGGDGELFF
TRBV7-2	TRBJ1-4	CASSPGNRGSEKLFF
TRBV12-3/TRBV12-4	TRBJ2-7	CASSLVGASEQYF
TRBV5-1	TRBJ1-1	CASSLRVQGALMNTEAFF
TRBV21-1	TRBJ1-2	CASSKSRGNYGYTF
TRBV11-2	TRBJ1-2	CASSLVGQGNIRTRGYTF
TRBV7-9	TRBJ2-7	CASSLSGWSSYEQYF
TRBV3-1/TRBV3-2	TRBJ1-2	CASSQARQGPYGYTF
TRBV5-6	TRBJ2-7	CASSYGLAGFLSYEQYF
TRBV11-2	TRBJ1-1	CASSLGYRANTEAFF